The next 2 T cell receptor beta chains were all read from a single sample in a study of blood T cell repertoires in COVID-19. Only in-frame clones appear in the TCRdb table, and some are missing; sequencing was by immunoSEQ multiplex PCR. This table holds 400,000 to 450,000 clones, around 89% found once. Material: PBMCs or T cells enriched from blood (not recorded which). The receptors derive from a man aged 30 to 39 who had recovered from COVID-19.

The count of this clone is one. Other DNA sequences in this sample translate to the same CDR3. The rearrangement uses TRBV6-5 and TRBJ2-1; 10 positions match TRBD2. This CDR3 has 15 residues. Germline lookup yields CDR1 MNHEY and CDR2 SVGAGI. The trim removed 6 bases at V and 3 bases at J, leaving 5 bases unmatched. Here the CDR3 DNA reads TGTGCCAGCAGCCGAGGACTAGCGGTCTACAATGAGCAGTTCTTC. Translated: CASSRGLAVYNEQFF.

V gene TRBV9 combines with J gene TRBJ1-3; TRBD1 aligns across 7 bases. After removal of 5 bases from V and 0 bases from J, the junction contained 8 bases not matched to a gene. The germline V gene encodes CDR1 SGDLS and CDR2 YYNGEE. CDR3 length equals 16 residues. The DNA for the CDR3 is TGTGCCAGCAGTGCGGGACAGCTCATCTCTGGAAACACCATATATTTT. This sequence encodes CASSAGQLISGNTIYF. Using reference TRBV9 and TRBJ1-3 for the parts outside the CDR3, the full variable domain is DSGVTQTPKHLITATGQRVTLRCSPRSGDLSVYWYQQSLDQGLQFLIQYYNGEERAKGNILERFSAQQFPDLHSELNLSSLELGDSALYFCASSAGQLISGNTIYFGEGSWLTVV.